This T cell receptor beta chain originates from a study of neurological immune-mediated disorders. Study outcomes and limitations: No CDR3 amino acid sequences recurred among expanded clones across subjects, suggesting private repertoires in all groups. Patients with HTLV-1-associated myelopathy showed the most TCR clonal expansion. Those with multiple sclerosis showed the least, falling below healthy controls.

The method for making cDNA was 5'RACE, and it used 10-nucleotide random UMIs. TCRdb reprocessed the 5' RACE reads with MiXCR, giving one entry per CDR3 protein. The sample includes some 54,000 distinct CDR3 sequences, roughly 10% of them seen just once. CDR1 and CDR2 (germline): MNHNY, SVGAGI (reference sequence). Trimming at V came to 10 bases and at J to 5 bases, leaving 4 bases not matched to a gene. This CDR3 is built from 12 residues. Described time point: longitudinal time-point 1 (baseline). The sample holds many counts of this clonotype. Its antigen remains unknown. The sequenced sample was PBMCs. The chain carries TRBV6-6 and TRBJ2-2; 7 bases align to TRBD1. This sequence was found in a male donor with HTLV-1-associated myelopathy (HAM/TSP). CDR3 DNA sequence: TGTGCCATTGGGGACAGAACCGGGGAGCTGTTTTTT. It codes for CAIGDRTGELFF.